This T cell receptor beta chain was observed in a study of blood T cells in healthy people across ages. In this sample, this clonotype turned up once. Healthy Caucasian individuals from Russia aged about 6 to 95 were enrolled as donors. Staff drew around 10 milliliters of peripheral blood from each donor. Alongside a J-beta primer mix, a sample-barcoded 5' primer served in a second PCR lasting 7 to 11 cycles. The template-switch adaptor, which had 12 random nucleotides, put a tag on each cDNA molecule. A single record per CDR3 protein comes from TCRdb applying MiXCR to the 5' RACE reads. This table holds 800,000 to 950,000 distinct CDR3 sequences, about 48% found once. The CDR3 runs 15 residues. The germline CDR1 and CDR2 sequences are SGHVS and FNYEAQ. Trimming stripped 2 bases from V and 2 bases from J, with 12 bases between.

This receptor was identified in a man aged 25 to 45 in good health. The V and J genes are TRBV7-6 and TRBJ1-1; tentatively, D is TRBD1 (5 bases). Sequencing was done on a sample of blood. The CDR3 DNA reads TGTGCCAGCAGCTTAATGTCGGGGGGTAACACTGAAGCTTTCTTT. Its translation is CASSLMSGGNTEAFF.